This TCR beta chain was observed in a study of blood T cell repertoires in COVID-19. CDR1 and CDR2 (germline): ENHRY, SYGVKD. The CDR3 covers 14 residues. Losses at the gene ends were 7 bases for V and 1 base for J; bases not matched to a gene: 5. The assay was immunoSEQ multiplex PCR, and TCRdb's table has in-frame clones only and misses some. Found here are 150,000 to 200,000 clones, approximately 90% of them singletons; the top ten hold 9.5% to 15%. The sequence derives from a woman in her 70s with COVID-19, enrolled during active disease. The chain carries TRBV10-3 and TRBJ1-1; 8 nucleotides agree with TRBD1. Specimen: peripheral blood. The CDR3 protein is CAITPDRANTEAFF. For the CDR3, the DNA is TGTGCCATCACCCCGGACAGGGCGAACACTGAAGCTTTCTTT.